One TCR beta chain is described in this entry. TCR beta chains were sequenced at survey level with immunoSEQ. The repertoire was sequenced with immunoSEQ multiplex PCR; TCRdb's copy has only in-frame clones and lacks some. The top ten hold roughly 4.2% of the sample, which has tens of thousands of clones, roughly 93% seen once. Trimming at V came to 4 bases and at J to 9 bases, leaving 5 bases not matched to a gene. The V gene's germline CDR1 is KGHSH and CDR2 LQKENI. The CDR3 is 14 residues long. The sequence was collected from a middle-aged man with rheumatoid arthritis. Sequenced material: PBMCs. The chain recombines TRBV18 with TRBJ2-1; 11 nucleotides align to TRBD1. CDR3 sequence reads: CASSQDRGLSEQFF. CDR3 in DNA: TGTGCCAGCTCACAGGACAGGGGGCTGAGTGAGCAGTTCTTC.